This T cell receptor (beta chain) was profiled in a study of blood T cell repertoires in COVID-19. Study context: COVID-19 samples from acute and convalescent phases originated in the United States, Italy and Spain.

Unmatched junction bases numbered 7, after V lost 5 bases and J lost 2 bases. The CDR3 runs 17 residues. CDR1 and CDR2 (germline): KGHDR, SFDVKD. The protocol was immunoSEQ multiplex PCR, while the TCRdb copy is restricted to in-frame clones and leaves out a portion. The table has roughly 55,000 clones, less than 90% seen once. The rearrangement joins TRBV24-1 to TRBJ2-1, with 11 bases that match TRBD2. Sequences were obtained from peripheral blood. The TCR originated in a woman aged 55-69 years with acute or convalescent COVID-19. CDR3 region: CATSAVSGRATYNEQFF. Here the CDR3 DNA reads TGTGCCACCAGTGCCGTTAGCGGGAGGGCTACCTACAATGAGCAGTTCTTC.